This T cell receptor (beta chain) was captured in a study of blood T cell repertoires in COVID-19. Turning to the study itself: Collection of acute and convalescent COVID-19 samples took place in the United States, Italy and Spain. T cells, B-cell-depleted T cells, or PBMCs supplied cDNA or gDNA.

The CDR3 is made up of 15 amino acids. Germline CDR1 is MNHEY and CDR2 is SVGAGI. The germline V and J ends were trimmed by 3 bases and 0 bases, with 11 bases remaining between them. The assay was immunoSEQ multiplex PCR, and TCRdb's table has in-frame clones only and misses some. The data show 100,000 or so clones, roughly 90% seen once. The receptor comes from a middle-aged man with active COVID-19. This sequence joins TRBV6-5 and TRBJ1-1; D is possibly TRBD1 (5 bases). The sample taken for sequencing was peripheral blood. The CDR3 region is CASSYTSGLNTEAFF. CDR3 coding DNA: TGTGCCAGCAGTTATACCTCAGGGCTGAACACTGAAGCTTTCTTT.